This T cell receptor (beta chain) was obtained from a study of blood T cells in healthy people across ages. General study points: Lack of knowledge of donor CMV status possibly confounded expanded clonotype changes.

The second PCR ran about 6 to 11 cycles with a sample-barcoded 5' primer and J-beta primers. Using its own MiXCR run on the 5' RACE reads, TCRdb lists one record per CDR3 protein. The table includes roughly 1,800,000 distinct CDR3 sequences, about 49% detected once. Per individual sample, total RNA of at least 5 micrograms was extracted. To note about this clonotype: As yet, its antigen is unknown.

The CDR3 spans 14 residues. The V gene's germline CDR1 is MGHDK and CDR2 SYGVNS. V shed 1 base and J shed 7 bases, with 10 bases lying between them. The origin of this receptor is a woman between 40 and 55 years old in good health. This chain joins TRBV25-1 and TRBJ1-4; no clear D. Input material: blood. CDR3 sequence reads: CASSESVILEKLFF. CDR3 bases: TGTGCCAGCAGTGAATCTGTAATTCTTGAAAAACTGTTTTTT.